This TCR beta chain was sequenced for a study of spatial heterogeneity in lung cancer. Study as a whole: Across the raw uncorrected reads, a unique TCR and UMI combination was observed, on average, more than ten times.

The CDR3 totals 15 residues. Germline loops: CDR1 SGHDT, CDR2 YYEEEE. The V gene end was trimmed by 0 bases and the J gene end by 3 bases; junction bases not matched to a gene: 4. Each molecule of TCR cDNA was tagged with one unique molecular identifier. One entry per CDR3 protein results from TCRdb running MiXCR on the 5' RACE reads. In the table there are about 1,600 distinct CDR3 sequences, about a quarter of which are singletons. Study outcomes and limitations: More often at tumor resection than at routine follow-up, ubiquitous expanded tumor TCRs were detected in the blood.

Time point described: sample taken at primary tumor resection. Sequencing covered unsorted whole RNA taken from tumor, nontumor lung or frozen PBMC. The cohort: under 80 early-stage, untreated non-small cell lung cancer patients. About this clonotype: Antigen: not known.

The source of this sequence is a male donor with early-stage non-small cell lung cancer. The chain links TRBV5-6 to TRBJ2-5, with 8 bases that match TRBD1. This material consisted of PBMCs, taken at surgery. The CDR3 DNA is TGTGCCAGCAGCTTGGCCCGGACAGGGAAAGAGACCCAGTACTTC. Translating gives CASSLARTGKETQYF. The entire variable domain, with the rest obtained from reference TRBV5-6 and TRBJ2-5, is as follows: DAGVTQSPTHLIKTRGQQVTLRCSPKSGHDTVSWYQQALGQGPQFIFQYYEEEERQRGNFPDRFSGHQFPNYSSELNVNALLLGDSALYLCASSLARTGKETQYFGPGTRLLVL.